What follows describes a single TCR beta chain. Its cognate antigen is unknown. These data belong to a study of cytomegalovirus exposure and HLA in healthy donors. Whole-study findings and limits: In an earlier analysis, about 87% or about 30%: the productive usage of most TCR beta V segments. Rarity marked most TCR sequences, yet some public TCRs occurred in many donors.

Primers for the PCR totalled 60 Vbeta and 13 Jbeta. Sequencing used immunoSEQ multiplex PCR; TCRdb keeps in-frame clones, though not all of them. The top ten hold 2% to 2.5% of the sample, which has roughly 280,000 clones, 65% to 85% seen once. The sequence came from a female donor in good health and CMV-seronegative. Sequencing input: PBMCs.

CDR3 loop: CASSSLVASGTGELFF. The CDR3 DNA is TGTGCCAGCTCCTCACTGGTCGCCTCGGGCACCGGGGAGCTGTTTTTT. V usage is TRBV18 and J usage is TRBJ2-2; D is unclear. V lost 6 bases to trimming and J lost 4 bases, with 18 bases between them. The germline gives CDR1 KGHSH, CDR2 LQKENI. The CDR3 covers 16 residues.